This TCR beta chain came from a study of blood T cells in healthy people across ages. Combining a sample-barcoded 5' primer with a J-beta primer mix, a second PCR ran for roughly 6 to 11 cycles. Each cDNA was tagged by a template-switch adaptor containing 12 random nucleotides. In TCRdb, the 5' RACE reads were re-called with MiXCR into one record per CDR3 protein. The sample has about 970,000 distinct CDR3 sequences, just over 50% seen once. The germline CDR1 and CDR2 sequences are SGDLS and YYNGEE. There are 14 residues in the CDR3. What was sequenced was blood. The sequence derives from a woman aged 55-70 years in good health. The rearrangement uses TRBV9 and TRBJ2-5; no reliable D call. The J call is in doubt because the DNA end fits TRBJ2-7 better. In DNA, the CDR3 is TGTGCCAGCAGCGTAGCGGGTTACCCCTACGAGCAGTACTTC. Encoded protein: CASSVAGYPYEQYF.